A selection of T cell receptor beta chains follows, all from one sample in a study of beta chain features in type 1 diabetes. This table comes from immunoSEQ multiplex PCR, and its TCRdb copy is limited to in-frame clones, with some not included. The sample has more than 120,000 clones; around 9.3% are singletons. The sample comprised naive CD4+ T cells from blood. These receptors originate from a man aged 18 to 30 in good health. CDR3s include the opening cysteine and the closing phenylalanine or tryptophan. A D gene is named only where the DNA matches it firmly. Size is omitted from some rows. Given values are once, few, many or a class for expanded clones.

TRBJ1-5 | few | 13 | TRBV28 | NA | TGTGCCAGCGATTTAGTGGTCGGTCAGCCCCAGCATTTT | CASDLVVGQPQHF
TRBJ1-3 | NA | 15 | TRBV6-5 | NA | TGTGCCAGCAGTTACTCCAGGGCAGGTGGAAACACCATATATTTT | CASSYSRAGGNTIYF
TRBJ1-5 | NA | 13 | TRBV30 | NA | TGTGCCTGGAGTAGCCTAAGCAATCAGCCCCAGCATTTT | CAWSSLSNQPQHF
TRBJ2-1 | NA | 13 | TRBV2 | TRBD2 | TGTGCCAGCAGGTACCAAAGGGAGGGGGAGCAGTTCTTC | CASRYQREGEQFF
TRBJ1-2 | many | 13 | TRBV30 | NA | TGTGCCTGGAGTGTGAGACGGGACTATGGCTACACCTTC | CAWSVRRDYGYTF
TRBJ2-7 | few | 17 | TRBV7-9 | NA | TGTGCCAGCAGCTTAGCGGGAGACAGCCACCCAGGGGACGAGCAGTACTTC | CASSLAGDSHPGDEQYF
TRBJ2-7 | few | 14 | TRBV5-6 | NA | TGTGCCAGCAGCCCCCGTCGACAGGTTGCGGAGCAGTACTTC | CASSPRRQVAEQYF
TRBJ1-5 | few | 14 | TRBV6-1 | TRBD1 | TGTGCCAGCAGGCGGGACAGCCGGAATCAGCCCCAGCATTTT | CASRRDSRNQPQHF
TRBJ1-2 | NA | 13 | TRBV9 | NA | TGTGCCAGCAGCGCGTCAGGTGACTATGGCTACACCTTC | CASSASGDYGYTF
TRBJ2-6 | many | 17 | TRBV19 | NA | TGTGCCAGTAGCCGAAACACAGGGATCTCTGGGGCCAACGTCCTGACTTTC | CASSRNTGISGANVLTF
TRBJ2-7 | NA | 15 | TRBV27 | TRBD1 | TGTGCCAGCAGTGCTCCGGGACAGGGGGACAACGAGCAGTACTTC | CASSAPGQGDNEQYF
TRBJ2-1 | few | 18 | TRBV4-1 | TRBD2 | TGCGCCAGCAGCCAAGATTTCGATGGAGGACTAGCGGGCCCTTGGCAGTTCTTC | CASSQDFDGGLAGPWQFF
TRBJ2-1 | few | 15 | TRBV7-2 | TRBD1 | TGTGCCAGCAGCTTTGGACAGGGAAGCTACAATGAGCAGTTCTTC | CASSFGQGSYNEQFF
TRBJ1-5 | NA | 15 | TRBV7-8 | NA | TGTGCCAGCAGCTTAAACAGGGCCAACAATCAGCCCCAGCATTTT | CASSLNRANNQPQHF
TRBJ2-2 | few | 15 | TRBV7-2 | NA | TGTGCCAGCAGCTACGCGGGGCTGAACACCGGGGAGCTGTTTTTT | CASSYAGLNTGELFF
TRBJ2-2 | few | 15 | TRBV19 | TRBD1 | TGTGCCAGTAGTATCGGGACAGGGAACACCGGGGAGCTGTTTTTT | CASSIGTGNTGELFF
TRBJ2-3 | few | 14 | TRBV7-3 | NA | TGTGCCAGCAGCTTGACGGGGAGCACAGATACGCAGTATTTT | CASSLTGSTDTQYF
TRBJ2-5 | few | 11 | TRBV6-6 | NA | TGTGCCAGCACCCGGGGGTCTACCCAGTACTTC | CASTRGSTQYF
TRBJ2-3 | NA | 15 | TRBV6-1 | TRBD1 | TGTGCCAGCATATCAAGGACAGGGCGGACAGATACGCAGTATTTT | CASISRTGRTDTQYF
TRBJ2-7 | few | 13 | TRBV19 | NA | TGTGCCAGTAGTTTAACTGATTCCGACGAGCAGTACTTC | CASSLTDSDEQYF
TRBJ2-1 | many | 11 | TRBV10-3 | NA | TGTGCCATCGGAGGAGCCAATGAGCAGTTCTTC | CAIGGANEQFF
TRBJ2-7 | NA | 16 | TRBV9 | TRBD1 | TGTGCCAGCAGCGTAGGGGGACAGGCCAACTCCTACGAGCAGTACTTC | CASSVGGQANSYEQYF
TRBJ2-7 | NA | 17 | TRBV4-1 | TRBD1 | TGCGCCAGCAGCCAGACCGATCTAGGACAGGGGTCGTACGAGCAGTACTTC | CASSQTDLGQGSYEQYF
TRBJ2-5 | NA | 15 | TRBV18 | TRBD2 | TGTGCCAGCTCACCACTAGCGGGGGAGCAAGAGACCCAGTACTTC | CASSPLAGEQETQYF
TRBJ1-1 | few | 13 | TRBV5-1 | NA | TGCGCCAGCAGCTTGGTATCGAACACTGAAGCTTTCTTT | CASSLVSNTEAFF
TRBJ2-5 | NA | 13 | TRBV11-2 | NA | TGTGCCAGCAACTCCCAGGGGCAAGAGACCCAGTACTTC | CASNSQGQETQYF
TRBJ1-3 | NA | 16 | TRBV29-1 | NA | TGCAGCGTGTCAAACCGCCGCGGTTGGTATGGAAACACCATATATTTT | CSVSNRRGWYGNTIYF
TRBJ2-5 | NA | 15 | TRBV11-2 | TRBD2 | TGTGCCAGCAGCTTAGATAGTACTAGCGTGGGGACCCAGTACTTC | CASSLDSTSVGTQYF
TRBJ2-7 | NA | 15 | TRBV18 | TRBD1 | TGTGCCAGCTCTCCAGGGACAGGGGGCGCGTACGAGCAGTACTTC | CASSPGTGGAYEQYF
TRBJ1-2 | NA | 15 | TRBV5-3 | TRBD1 | TGTGCCAGAAGCATTCCGGGACAGGGAAATGGTGGCTACACCTTC | CARSIPGQGNGGYTF
TRBJ1-5 | few | 15 | TRBV18 | TRBD1 | TGTGCCAGCTCACGAGGACAGGGCGAGTGGCAGCCCCAGCATTTT | CASSRGQGEWQPQHF
TRBJ2-1 | few | 12 | TRBV11-2 | TRBD1 | TGTGCCAGCAGCACTCCGGGACAGGGTCGCTTCTTC | CASSTPGQGRFF
TRBJ1-2 | NA | 14 | TRBV6-5 | TRBD1 | TGTGCCATCTCGGGAGGGACAGGGAATTATGGCTACACCTTC | CAISGGTGNYGYTF
TRBJ2-1 | few | 13 | TRBV2 | NA | TGTGCCAGCACCGTGGCCAGGTACAATGAGCAGTTCTTC | CASTVARYNEQFF
TRBJ1-1 | few | 14 | TRBV11-3 | TRBD1 | TGTGCCAGCAGCTCCGGGACAGGGAGTACTGAAGCTTTCTTT | CASSSGTGSTEAFF
TRBJ2-5 | NA | 13 | TRBV9 | NA | TGTGCCAGCAGCGATACTACAGGGTACACCCAGTACTTC | CASSDTTGYTQYF
TRBJ2-5 | NA | 17 | TRBV9 | TRBD2 | TGTGCCAGCAGCGTAGGACTAGCGGGGGGGCCCAGGGAGACCCAGTACTTC | CASSVGLAGGPRETQYF
TRBJ2-3 | few | 15 | TRBV7-6 | NA | TGTGCCAGCAGCTTAGCCAAGGCTAGTACAGATACGCAGTATTTT | CASSLAKASTDTQYF
TRBJ2-3 | NA | 15 | TRBV11-2 | TRBD2 | TGTGCCAGCAGCTTACGACTAGCCTTCCCAGATACGCAGTATTTT | CASSLRLAFPDTQYF
TRBJ2-2 | few | 16 | TRBV5-1 | NA | TGCGCCAGCAGCATACGTTCGGGGAGGAACACCGGGGAGCTGTTTTTT | CASSIRSGRNTGELFF
TRBJ2-1 | NA | 14 | TRBV19 | TRBD2 | TGTGCCAGTAGTATCTTTGGACTAGCGAATGAGCAGTTCTTC | CASSIFGLANEQFF
TRBJ1-5 | NA | 18 | TRBV19 | NA | TGTGCCAGTAGTAGAAAATCTAGGACACGCAATAGCAATCAGCCCCAGCATTTT | CASSRKSRTRNSNQPQHF
TRBJ2-1 | few | 15 | TRBV6-4 | NA | TGTGCCAGCAGGAAGGGTGGGGGGGCCTCAGATGAGCAGTTCTTC | CASRKGGGASDEQFF
TRBJ2-7 | NA | 15 | TRBV7-9 | TRBD1 | TGTGCCAGCAGCGCGGACAGGGGGCTCTCCTACGAGCAGTACTTC | CASSADRGLSYEQYF
TRBJ2-7 | many | 13 | TRBV30 | TRBD1 | TGTGCCTGGAGTATACGGGACAGTAGCGAGCAGTACTTC | CAWSIRDSSEQYF
TRBJ2-7 | few | 13 | TRBV2 | NA | TGTGCCCAACGGCCGGGAATTTCCTACGAGCAGTACTTC | CAQRPGISYEQYF
TRBJ2-5 | few | 14 | TRBV6-5 | TRBD1 | TGTGCCAGCACCATGGGACAGGGTTTGGAGACCCAGTACTTC | CASTMGQGLETQYF
TRBJ1-3 | few | 13 | TRBV29-1 | NA | TGCAGCGTTACCGTGACAGCTGGAAACACCATATATTTT | CSVTVTAGNTIYF
TRBJ2-1 | few | 18 | TRBV18 | TRBD2 | TGTGCCAGCTCACCACCGGGACTAGCGGGGAGCTCCTACAATGAGCAGTTCTTC | CASSPPGLAGSSYNEQFF
TRBJ2-7 | few | 13 | TRBV28 | NA | TGTGCCAGCAGTTACGAAACAGGGTACGAGCAGTACTTC | CASSYETGYEQYF
TRBJ1-4 | NA | 16 | TRBV11-2 | TRBD1 | TGTGCCAGCAGCCACCAACCGGGGGACAGAAATGAAAAACTGTTTTTT | CASSHQPGDRNEKLFF
TRBJ2-7 | NA | 16 | TRBV6-5 | TRBD2 | TGTGCCAGCAGTTACTCCCATACTAGCGGGGGATACGAGCAGTACTTC | CASSYSHTSGGYEQYF
TRBJ2-1 | NA | 17 | TRBV5-1 | NA | TGCGCCAGCAGCTTGGCCTCCCGTTGGGCGGGATACAATGAGCAGTTCTTC | CASSLASRWAGYNEQFF
TRBJ2-5 | few | 14 | TRBV18 | TRBD1 | TGTGCCAGCTCAAATTCAGGGGGCCAAGAGACCCAGTACTTC | CASSNSGGQETQYF
TRBJ1-1 | NA | 13 | TRBV11-2 | TRBD1 | TGTGCCAGCAGCTTAGGACAGGGCACTGAAGCTTTCTTT | CASSLGQGTEAFF
TRBJ2-1 | NA | 14 | TRBV9 | NA | TGTGCCAGCAGCGTACGAGAGGGCCACAATGAGCAGTTCTTC | CASSVREGHNEQFF